This entry is about one T cell receptor beta chain. Its recognized antigen is unknown. Per-base quality was not reported, and no clone a single base away is much larger than it. Relative to germline, V is 4 bases shorter and J is 5 bases shorter, with 9 bases between their ends. The CDR3 starts with the cysteine, ends with the phenylalanine, and has 13 residues. Only the CDR3 region is kept as DNA, spanning 39 bases read in frame from base 1. In the germline V gene, CDR1 corresponds to SGHAT and CDR2 to FQNNGV. Using the immunoSEQ hsTCRbeta Kit, TCR beta CDR3 regions were sequenced from DNA. Per the authors' processing: The ImmunoSEQ Analyzer was used to analyse the TCR sequencing data. T cell clonality was defined as 1 minus Pielou's evenness, calculated on productive rearrangements. The inverse Simpson index, applied to productive templates, was used to measure T cell diversity. T cell density was expressed as TCR beta template counts normalized to usable DNA, with usable DNA estimated by amplifying and sequencing housekeeping genes. Two-sided Kruskal-Wallis tests were used to compare TCR metrics between histologic stages. TCRdb mirrors the immuneACCESS table, restricted to in-frame sequences. Some clones are absent from its copies; in checked studies, under half trace to an unresolved V gene, and the reason for the others is unknown. V and J calls and clone size are as listed in that table; D and trimming were resolved from the DNA. This sample has some 2,600 clones in its table, and under 90% of those were observed once. Jointly, the top ten make up under 7% of the sample.

The data belong to a study of immune evolution from preneoplasia to lung adenocarcinoma (dated by TCRdb to about 2021). Regarding the complete study: HLA loss of heterozygosity was observed in approximately 7%, 15% and 30% of AIS, MIA and ADC lesions, respectively, and was not observed in any AAH lesions. Immune contexture across lung adenocarcinoma precursors and invasive adenocarcinoma was profiled using immune gene expression, TCR sequencing and multiplex immunofluorescence. Resected precursor lesions (AAH, AIS, MIA) and invasive adenocarcinomas were each compared against paired morphologically normal lung tissue. The sample size was set by how many specimens were available, not by a prior power calculation. The immune data were integrated with whole exome sequencing and methylation data from the same cohort of nodules. In total, the cohort included roughly 49 patients with pulmonary nodules, all of whom underwent surgical resection. The TCR sequencing data were obtained from 51 patients. According to the study, some 100 samples went through TCR sequencing. POLYSOLVER was used to infer class I HLA alleles from exome data, and LOHHLA was used to detect allele-specific HLA loss.

Patients underwent resection in Japan or China between about 2013 and 2018. Histologic diagnosis of each case was confirmed independently by two lung cancer pathologists on H&E slides. To enrich premalignant or tumor cells for nucleic acid extraction, macro-dissection was performed after pathologic assessment. FFPE tissue was used for DNA isolation with the AllPrep DNA/RNA FFPE Kit. Results and caveats for the whole study, not just this receptor: Normal lung showed the highest clonality, whereas later-stage lesions appeared to have higher T cell density and diversity but lower clonality. The findings were based on association rather than direct causation, and larger cohorts with long-term follow-up and longitudinal biopsies were deemed needed. Normal lung had the highest top T cell clone frequencies, and these frequencies appeared to fall progressively from AAH through AIS, MIA and invasive adenocarcinoma. KRAS-mutant nodules showed the highest T cell clonality compared with EGFR-mutant or double wild-type lesions. Because all patients came from Japan and China, whether the findings apply to Western populations was uncertain.

Here the chain combines TRBV11-2 and TRBJ2-1; 6 matching bases give a weak D call of TRBD1. This receptor was obtained from a person aged 55-85 years with invasive lung adenocarcinoma. What was sequenced was FFPE invasive lung adenocarcinoma tissue. This specimen's cell subset or site label, interpreted: frankly invasive lung adenocarcinoma (ADC). The CDR3 region: CASSSRTDNEQFF. DNA sequence: TGTGCCAGCAGCTCTCGGACAGACAATGAGCAGTTCTTC.